This T cell receptor beta chain was retrieved from a study of blood T cell repertoires in COVID-19. Study overall: The samples span acute and convalescent COVID-19 from the United States, Italy and Spain.

This CDR3 has 13 amino acids. The germline CDR1 and CDR2 sequences are SGHNT and YYREEE (reference sequence). The V and J ends lost 2 bases and 1 base respectively, with 6 bases between them. In the original workflow: The authors estimated nucleated cell counts from reference gene primer amplification. Some clones are missing from TCRdb's copy, which holds only in-frame ones; the method was immunoSEQ multiplex PCR. V and J calls and clone size are given by that table; D and trimming were obtained from the DNA. Counted here are approximately 170,000 clones, about 86% occurring once; the ten biggest clones make up about 11%. Concerning this clone: Other DNA sequences in this specimen translate into the identical CDR3.

Specimen: peripheral blood. The source is a man aged 65 to 79 with active or convalescent COVID-19. The chain carries TRBV5-4 and TRBJ1-1; D might be TRBD1 (5 bases). CDR3 bases: TGTGCCAGCAGCTTAGACAGGAACACTGAAGCTTTCTTT. Residues: CASSLDRNTEAFF.